This TCR beta chain is drawn from a study of cytomegalovirus exposure and HLA in healthy donors (TCRdb year 2017). For context, the study as a whole: In an earlier analysis of fewer than 750 of the donors, roughly 300 Gb of sequence data and 90 million to 120 million unique TCR beta sequences from some 170 million T cells were reported. About 280 gigabases of sequencing data and 80 million or so unique TCR sequences were included in an early release covering 550 to 800 HLA-typed donors. Among the roughly 400 genotyped donors, around 81% belonged to the genetic ancestry cluster associated with self-reported Caucasian donors. The study aimed to test whether signatures of past pathogen exposure could be identified by cataloging public T cell receptors. Using immunosequencing, the study profiled T cell repertoires from 500 to 800 subjects and related those repertoires to cytomegalovirus serostatus. Besides the first cohort of roughly 700 subjects, a separate validation cohort made up of over a hundred different subjects was used. High-throughput TCR immunosequencing, statistical association of individual TCRs with disease status, and machine learning were combined to predict cytomegalovirus infection status. To study patterns of TCR occurrence, a later analysis re-analyzed previously published TCR beta repertoires from 666 donors and added high-resolution HLA genotyping. Rather than drawing on any new phenotypic data, the later analysis identified candidate immune exposures from TCR beta sequences and the way those sequences occurred across donors. An earlier analysis of some 500 of the donors used high-throughput TCR beta sequencing to judge whether each TCR beta V gene segment behaved as functional or pseudogenic. Alongside the repertoire data, information on donor age, sex, ethnicity and CMV serostatus was compiled. Genome-wide SNP genotypes for about 60% of the 666 donors were used in a later genetic analysis, which treated that subset as a discovery cohort. Every repertoire in the discovery cohort had been generated on one and the same sequencing platform. Class I and class II HLA loci were covered by the typing at four-digit resolution. The number of donors typed differed by locus, with roughly 620-630 for A, B, C, DRB1 and DQB1, 522 for DQA1, 600 to 610 for DPA1, and approximately 470 for DPB1. About five DR-DQ haplotypes were treated as single units for association and clustering because of strong linkage in the cohort. Among around 400 genotyped donors of the cohort, an average of about 240,000 unique TCR beta nucleotide sequences was sequenced per donor, of which about 20% were non-productive. The research as a whole found: Some IMGT-functional V segments, including TRBV6-2 and TRBV6-3, could not be distinguished by the 87-base-pair reads and were therefore excluded. At a false discovery rate of 0.05, a later analysis linked 16,000 or so TCR beta sequences to specific HLA alleles. Linkage disequilibrium might explain the correlated functional status among segregating V segments, but an unknown experimental factor could not be excluded. Cytomegalovirus status was reported to be diagnosed by the classifier with high specificity and sensitivity in both the original and validation cohorts. A further reported finding was that TCR beta sequences accurately predicted the HLA-A and HLA-B alleles for most subjects in the first cohort. Broadly in line with IMGT annotations, most TCR beta V segments showed up in productive rearrangements about 90% or about 30% of the time in an earlier analysis of several hundred of the donors. Strong co-occurrence of HLA alleles, especially DR and DQ, made assigning TCR associations to individual alleles difficult. In a later genetic analysis, fewer N-insertions in productive TCRs were reported among donors in an Asian-associated ancestry cluster than the roughly 640-donor mean. A cluster of highly shared sequence variants was judged likely to be a technical artifact of the sequencing pipeline. The presence/absence analyses assumed that sequencing depth was roughly uniform across donors, and that assumption may not be true. The study gave a list of some 150 TCR beta chains associated with cytomegalovirus. In this cohort, only TCR beta chains were sequenced, and detectable features were limited by the absence of alpha or paired-chain data. For the cohort, immune exposure information was limited to CMV serostatus. A later analysis found that TCR association rates varied across HLA loci, with DRB1 alleles showing the most associated TCRs and HLA-C alleles the fewest. In a later analysis, HLA-associated TCR beta chains were found to be more clonally expanded and to have lower generation probabilities than equally common non-associated chains. Because HLA typing was missing for some donors at each locus, association tests included only the typed subset. Most CMV-associated TCR beta chains appeared to be HLA-restricted in a later analysis, and the HLA associations seemed to be driven largely by CMV exposure. In a later analysis, several top co-occurrence clusters were reported to appear linked to parvovirus B19, influenza, CMV and Epstein-Barr virus. In a later genetic analysis, a missense DCLRE1C variant was associated with V-gene and J-gene trimming of TCR beta chains, and the association was replicated in an independent cohort. The authors suggested that the approach could potentially be generalized to other disease states and immunological phenotypes. The earlier analysis of 587 of the donors excluded approximately 17 rarely observed V segments, including chromosome 9 orphons, because counts were too low. A few of the identified cytomegalovirus-associated TCR beta chains were confirmed in vitro to be specific for cytomegalovirus antigens. Most TCR sequences were observed very rarely across donors, whereas some public TCRs were present in many individuals.

The cohort was made up of about 610 healthy bone marrow donors. At the time of sampling, all cohort members were nominally healthy, though unrecorded immune exposures were likely present. The donor was CMV seronegative and was included in the group of approximately 350 seronegative cohort members. Each donor provided a peripheral blood sample, and peripheral blood mononuclear cells were used for TCR beta sequencing. Genomic DNA was extracted from the blood cell samples with the Qiagen DNeasy Blood Extraction Kit. The germline V gene encodes CDR1 MNHEY and CDR2 SVGAGI. The CDR3 runs 13 amino acids, cysteine and phenylalanine included. Just CDR3 DNA is preserved here, 39 bases in frame from base 1. Trimming takes 4 bases off V and 6 bases off J; junction bases not matched to a gene: 4. The library came from the immunoSEQ multiplex PCR assay. For the multiplex PCR, a mixture combining 60 forward primers for TCR Vbeta segments and 13 reverse primers for TCR Jbeta segments was used. The CDR3 region of rearranged TCR beta genes was amplified from genomic DNA with a multiplex PCR assay. Amplified TCR beta libraries were sequenced as 87-base-pair reads on the Illumina HiSeq System. In the authors' own workflow: A later analysis tallied 80 million to 95 million unique TCR beta chains across the 666 repertoires, and roughly 11 million of those chains were shared by two or more donors. A nearest-neighbor algorithm error-corrected the raw reads and collapsed the reads into unique sequences, merging closely related sequences to remove PCR and sequencing errors. Alignment of CDR3 sequences to IMGT reference sequences was used to assign V, D and J gene segments. Each retained sequence needed at least a six-nucleotide match to both a V gene segment and a J gene segment. A rearrangement counted as productive if the CDR3 had no stop codons and remained in frame with V and J, and every other rearrangement counted as non-productive. CDR3 was defined according to IMGT convention as the region running from the second conserved V-encoded cysteine to the conserved J-encoded phenylalanine. The earlier analysis of some 550 of the donors excluded any sequence lacking an unambiguous match to a single V gene segment. An earlier analysis of around 600 of the donors classified V segments as functional when productive rearrangements were above 56.7% and as segregating when the standard deviation between donors was above 5%. A statistical classification framework was developed to diagnose cytomegalovirus status using the catalog of TCR beta chain sequences. V and J gene assignment, in a later analysis, came from comparing TCR nucleotide sequences with IMGT/GENE-DB human TR gene sequences. A later analysis assigned CDR3 sequences and most-parsimonious VDJ recombination scenarios with the TCRdist pipeline. In a later analysis, each TCR beta chain was defined by its CDR3 amino acid sequence together with its V-gene family, and reads without a unique V-gene family were excluded. As a way to deal with suspected cross-contamination and a sequencing artifact, a later analysis dropped more than 500 nucleotide sequences that were highly shared and had low generation probability. In a later analysis, a clonal expansion index for each public chain was calculated from normalized within-repertoire ranks of inferred template counts. In a later analysis, generation probabilities were computed with a VDJ recombination model fitted to out-of-frame rearrangements, and the resulting probabilities were checked against IGoR. A later analysis scored TCR-TCR, TCR-HLA and TCR-CMV co-occurrence with hypergeometric tests, applying a repertoire-size bias correction to TCR pairs. False discovery rates were estimated in a later analysis by permuting HLA or CMV assignments 20 times. In a later analysis, co-occurring TCRs were grouped using DBSCAN, and TCRdist sequence similarity was added for clustering within HLA-allele-positive subsets. Co-occurrence clustering excluded repertoires with fewer than 30,000 or more than 120,000 public chains, plus five with anomalous nucleotide sharing. What TCRdb holds here is the immuneACCESS table cut down to in-frame rearrangements. Part of the clones is not present; checked against another copy, under half of the missing clones reflect an unresolved V gene, and the others are unexplained. That table gives V, J and clone size, and the DNA gave D and trimming. The sample table lists 150,000 to 250,000 clones, around three quarters of them with a count of one. The biggest ten clones account for about 1.9% of the sample.

Comment on this clone: The target of this receptor is not known. No base quality information exists; no much larger clone differs at one position.

Sequenced input: PBMCs. The TCR comes from a man between 25 and 39 years old in good health and CMV-seronegative. The receptor chain draws on TRBV6-5 and TRBJ2-7; 9 bases in the middle match TRBD1. The CDR3 protein is CASSWDRVSEQYF. The DNA sequence follows: TGTGCCAGCAGTTGGGACAGGGTCAGCGAGCAGTACTTC.